One sample yielded the 20 T cell receptor beta chains listed below, sequenced in a study of blood T cell repertoires in COVID-19 (dated by TCRdb to the early 2020s). Libraries were built with the immunoSEQ multiplex PCR assay. What TCRdb holds here is the immuneACCESS table cut down to in-frame rearrangements. Part of the clones is not present; checked against another copy, under half of the missing clones reflect an unresolved V gene, and the others are unexplained. This sample comprises more than 90,000 clones, approximately 78% of them detected only once. Roughly 8.2% of the sample lies in the top ten. The sequencing input was peripheral blood. The origin of the receptors is a man in his sixties or seventies with acute or convalescent COVID-19.

The chain carries TRBV12-3 or TRBV12-4 and TRBJ1-1; D unresolved. The CDR3 length is 12 residues. V dropped 7 bases and J dropped 7 bases, with 13 bases sitting between them. CDR3 DNA: TGTGCCAGCACCAAAGGACTGGGTGAAGCTTTCTTT. The encoded protein is CASTKGLGEAFF.

The gene calls are TRBV9 and TRBJ1-1, with D maybe TRBD1 (6 bases). CDR3 length: 15 residues. CDR1 is SGDLS, CDR2 YYNGEE, per germline. Deletions cut 4 bases from V and 4 bases from J, with 17 bases between. CDR3 bases: TGTGCCAGCAGCTCCGGGGGGGGGCGTGTCACTGAAGCTTTCTTT. It yields the protein CASSSGGGRVTEAFF.

The rearrangement joins TRBV9 to TRBJ1-2, with 7 bases that match TRBD1. The CDR3 sequence is 15 residues long. V was clipped by 0 bases and J by 5 bases; unmatched bases: 7. Germline V gene data show CDR1 as SGDLS and CDR2 as YYNGEE. CDR3 sequence (DNA): TGTGCCAGCAGCGTAGATAGGACAGGAGTATATGGCTACACCTTC. This sequence encodes CASSVDRTGVYGYTF.

The chain is built from TRBV3-1 (or the pseudogene TRBV3-2) and TRBJ1-2; D call uncertain. Trimming left V 3 bases short and J 8 bases short, with 10 bases between. The CDR3 is 12 residues long. The germline gives CDR1 LGHDT, CDR2 YNNKEL (reference sequence). CDR3 protein: CASSQTGYGYTF. CDR3 nucleotides: TGTGCCAGCAGCCAGACTGGTTACGGCTACACCTTC.

V and J are TRBV5-6 and TRBJ1-1, with 8 bases matching TRBD1. V lost 5 bases and J lost 8; bases outside the gene matches: 5. The V gene's germline CDR1 is SGHDT and CDR2 YYEEEE. The CDR3 spans 12 residues. Here the CDR3 DNA reads TGTGCCAGCAGTTCAGGGGGCTTCGAAGCTTTCTTT. Protein: CASSSGGFEAFF.

This chain connects TRBV7-9 to TRBJ2-1; 10 bases are shared with TRBD1. This CDR3 is built from 15 residues. V was pared by 5 bases and J by 4 bases, with 5 bases of the junction left unmatched. CDR1 is SEHNR and CDR2 is FQNEAQ in the germline V gene (reference sequence). Here the CDR3 reads CASSMTGGGYNEQFF. For the CDR3, the DNA is TGTGCCAGCAGCATGACAGGGGGCGGGTACAATGAGCAGTTCTTC.

The genes are TRBV3-1 (or the pseudogene TRBV3-2) and TRBJ2-6, with TRBD2 matching over 7 bases. The CDR3 extends over 16 amino acids. The junction had 1 base not matched to a gene; V was cut back by 2 bases and J by 0 bases. Germline V lookup: CDR1 LGHDT, CDR2 YNNKEL (reference sequence). Here the CDR3 reads CASSQWGGSGANVLTF. In nucleotides, the CDR3 is TGTGCCAGCAGCCAATGGGGGGGCTCTGGGGCCAACGTCCTGACTTTC.

This chain links TRBV5-1 with TRBJ2-2, with D perhaps TRBD1 (5 bases). The V and J ends lost 2 bases and 0 bases respectively, with 11 bases between them. The CDR3 runs to 16 residues. CDR1 and CDR2 (germline): SGHRS, YFSETQ. CDR3: CASSFSGPPNTGELFF. The DNA of the CDR3 is TGCGCCAGCAGCTTTTCAGGGCCTCCGAACACCGGGGAGCTGTTTTTT.

This rearrangement joins TRBV5-6 to TRBJ2-3, with TRBD1 matching 7 bases. V lost 2 bases, J lost 2 bases, and 2 bases stayed unmatched. CDR3 length: 14 amino acids. In germline, CDR1 is SGHDT, CDR2 YYEEEE. The CDR3 here is CASSLGTATDTQYF. CDR3 sequence (DNA): TGTGCCAGCAGCTTAGGGACAGCCACAGATACGCAGTATTTT.

Notes on this clone: The sample contains more than one DNA sequence encoding this CDR3. The chain combines TRBV9 with TRBJ2-7; TRBD2 matches 11 bases. With V trimmed by 4 bases and J by 3 bases, 6 bases remained unmatched. From germline, CDR1 is SGDLS and CDR2 YYNGEE. The CDR3 contains 15 residues. CDR3 residues: CASSPGTSGHYEQYF. DNA for the CDR3: TGTGCCAGCAGCCCCGGGACTAGCGGACACTACGAGCAGTACTTC.

The chain carries TRBV19 and TRBJ2-7, with 7 bases aligning to TRBD2. J was trimmed by 3 bases and V by 4 bases; bases with no gene match: 6. CDR1 LNHDA and CDR2 SQIVND come from the germline V gene (reference sequence). There are 14 residues in the CDR3. In nucleotides, the CDR3 is TGTGCCAGTAGTACTAGCGGCATGATCTACGAGCAGTACTTC. This codes for CASSTSGMIYEQYF.

The gene calls are TRBV2 and TRBJ1-6, with D possibly being TRBD1 (6 bases). Germline V gene sequence: CDR1 SNHLY, CDR2 FYNNEI. The V gene lost 4 bases and the J gene lost 8 bases, with 12 bases spanning the gap. This CDR3 region has 14 residues. CDR3 in amino acids: CASSVTGLDSPLHF. In DNA, the CDR3 is TGTGCCAGCAGTGTCACAGGGTTAGATTCACCCCTCCACTTT.

This sequence joins TRBV24-1 and TRBJ1-2, with a weak D call TRBD1 (5 bases). The germline V gene encodes CDR1 KGHDR and CDR2 SFDVKD. The CDR3 contains 15 residues. V lost 3 bases and J 0 bases, leaving 10 bases between the germline ends. The CDR3 loop reads CATSDNDRANYGYTF. CDR3 sequence (DNA): TGTGCCACCAGTGATAACGACAGAGCTAACTATGGCTACACCTTC.

The chain is built from TRBV9 and TRBJ1-1; tentative D call: TRBD1 (6 bases). Per germline, CDR1 SGDLS and CDR2 YYNGEE. This CDR3 comprises 15 residues. The V gene lost 6 bases and the J gene lost 5 bases, with 20 bases spanning the gap. The CDR3 here is CASTPPSGRGTEAFF. The CDR3 DNA sequence: TGTGCCAGCACCCCCCCCAGTGGCAGGGGAACTGAAGCTTTCTTT.

This rearrangement joins TRBV9 to TRBJ2-3; maybe TRBD2 (6 bases). Trimming took 6 bases from V and 4 from J, leaving 24 bases between them. Germline V gene data show CDR1 as SGDLS and CDR2 as YYNGEE. The CDR3 covers 17 residues. CDR3 bases: TGTGCCAGCACCTCACCCGGGGGTGACAGCTCCCCAGATACGCAGTATTTT. Residues: CASTSPGGDSSPDTQYF.

The chain uses TRBV6-5 and TRBJ2-1; 10 nucleotides line up with TRBD2. J gave up 6 bases and V 7 bases, and 6 bases lay outside the gene matches. The CDR3 is 14 amino acids. Per the germline V gene, CDR1 is MNHEY and CDR2 is SVGAGI. The CDR3 sequence is CASMKLAGPNEQFF. The CDR3 DNA sequence: TGTGCCAGCATGAAACTAGCGGGACCCAATGAGCAGTTCTTC.

V and J are TRBV29-1 and TRBJ2-1, with TRBD1 matching 9 bases. From germline, CDR1 is SQVTM and CDR2 ANQGSEA. The CDR3 extends over 12 amino acids. The J segment lost 7 bases and the V segment lost 6 bases, leaving 4 bases of the junction unmatched. The CDR3 protein is CSVLTGGNEQFF. The CDR3 nucleotides read TGCAGCGTCCTGACAGGGGGAAATGAGCAGTTCTTC.

In this sample, this clone turned up once. The J gene is TRBJ2-7, the V gene TRBV5-4; D gene unclear. CDR1 is SGHNT and CDR2 is YYREEE in the germline V gene (reference sequence). The CDR3 spans 12 residues. With 3 bases removed from V and 3 bases from J, the gap between germline ends came to 7 bases. The CDR3 protein is CASSSGFYEQYF. The CDR3 nucleotides are TGTGCCAGCAGCTCCGGGTTCTACGAGCAGTACTTC.

V is TRBV3-1 (or the pseudogene TRBV3-2) and J is TRBJ2-3, with D tentatively TRBD1 (5 bases). CDR1 and CDR2 from the germline V gene are LGHDT and YNNKEL (reference sequence). Trimming stripped 1 base from V and 4 bases from J, with 12 bases between. This CDR3 is 15 amino acids long. This CDR3 reads CASSQAQGRADTQYF. The CDR3 bases are TGTGCCAGCAGCCAAGCCCAGGGTAGGGCAGATACGCAGTATTTT.

In this sample, this clone turned up a few times. V gene TRBV14 combines with J gene TRBJ2-7; 14 nucleotides line up with TRBD2. The CDR3 consists of 15 residues. Germline CDR1 reads SGHDN; CDR2 reads FVKESK. The V and J ends lost 6 bases and 4 bases, in that order; junction bases with no gene match: 5. CDR3 sequence (DNA): TGTGCCAGCAGTCCGGGACTAGCGGGGGTTTACGAGCAGTACTTC. This codes for CASSPGLAGVYEQYF.